This T cell receptor beta chain is from a study of cytomegalovirus exposure and HLA in healthy donors. CDR1 and CDR2 (germline): LNHDA, SQIVND (reference sequence). V lost 3 bases to trimming and J lost 4 bases, with 11 bases between them. The length of the CDR3 is 14 residues. Profiling relied on immunoSEQ multiplex PCR, and the TCRdb table lists in-frame clones only, not all of them. The sample lists about 110,000 clones, approximately 89% occurring once. This receptor was taken from a woman younger than 30 in good health and CMV-seronegative. The sample consisted of PBMCs. The V and J genes are TRBV19 and TRBJ2-3; perhaps TRBD2 as D (5 bases). CDR3 region: CASSILREPDTQYF. The CDR3 bases are TGTGCCAGTAGTATTCTGAGGGAGCCAGATACGCAGTATTTT.